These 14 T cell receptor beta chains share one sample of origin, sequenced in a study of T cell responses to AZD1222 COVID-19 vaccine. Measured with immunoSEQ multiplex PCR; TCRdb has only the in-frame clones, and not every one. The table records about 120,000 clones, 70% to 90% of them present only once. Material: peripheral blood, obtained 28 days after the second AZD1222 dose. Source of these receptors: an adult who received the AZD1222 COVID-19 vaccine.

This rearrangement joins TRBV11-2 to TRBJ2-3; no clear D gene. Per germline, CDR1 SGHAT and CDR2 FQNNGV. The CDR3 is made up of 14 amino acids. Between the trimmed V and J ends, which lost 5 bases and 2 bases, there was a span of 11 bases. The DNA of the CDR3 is TGTGCCAGCAGCCCCGACTGGTCCACAGATACGCAGTATTTT. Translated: CASSPDWSTDTQYF.

For the CDR3, the DNA is TGTGCCATAGGCGTGGGGGGCTCCTACGAGCAGTACTTC. This codes for CAIGVGGSYEQYF. The chain combines TRBV10-3 with TRBJ2-7, with D possibly matching TRBD2 (6 bases). The CDR3 is 13 amino acids. The V gene lost 9 bases and the J gene lost 0 bases, with 12 bases spanning the gap. Germline V CDR1 and CDR2: ENHRY, SYGVKD.

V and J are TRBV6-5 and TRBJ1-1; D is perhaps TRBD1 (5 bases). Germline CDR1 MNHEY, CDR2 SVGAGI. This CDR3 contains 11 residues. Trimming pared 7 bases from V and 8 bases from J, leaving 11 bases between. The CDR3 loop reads CASTHEGEAFF. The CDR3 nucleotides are TGTGCCAGCACCCACGAGGGGGAAGCTTTCTTT.

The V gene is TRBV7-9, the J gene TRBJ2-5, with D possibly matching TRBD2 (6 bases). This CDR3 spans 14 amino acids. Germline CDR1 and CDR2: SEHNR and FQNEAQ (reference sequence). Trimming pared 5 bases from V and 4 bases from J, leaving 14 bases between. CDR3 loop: CASSPGTLGETQYF. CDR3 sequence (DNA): TGTGCCAGCAGCCCCGGGACTCTCGGAGAGACCCAGTACTTC.

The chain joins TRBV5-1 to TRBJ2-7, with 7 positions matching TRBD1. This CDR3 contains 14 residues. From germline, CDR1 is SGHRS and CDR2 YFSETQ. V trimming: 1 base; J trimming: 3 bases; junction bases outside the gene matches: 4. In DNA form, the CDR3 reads TGCGCCAGCAGCTTGAGGGACAGCCTCTACGAGCAGTACTTC. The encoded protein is CASSLRDSLYEQYF.

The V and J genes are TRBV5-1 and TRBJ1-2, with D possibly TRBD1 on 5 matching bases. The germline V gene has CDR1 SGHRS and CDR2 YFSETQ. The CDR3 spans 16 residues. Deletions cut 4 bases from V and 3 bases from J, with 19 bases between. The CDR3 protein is CASSPSGTAGHYGYTF. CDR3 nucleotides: TGCGCCAGCAGCCCCTCCGGGACCGCAGGCCACTATGGCTACACCTTC.

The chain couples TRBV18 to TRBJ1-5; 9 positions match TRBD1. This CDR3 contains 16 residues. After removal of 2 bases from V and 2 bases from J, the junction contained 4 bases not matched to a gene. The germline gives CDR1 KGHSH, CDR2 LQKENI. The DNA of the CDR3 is TGTGCCAGCTCACCATCCCGGACAGGGGGCAATCAGCCCCAGCATTTT. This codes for CASSPSRTGGNQPQHF.

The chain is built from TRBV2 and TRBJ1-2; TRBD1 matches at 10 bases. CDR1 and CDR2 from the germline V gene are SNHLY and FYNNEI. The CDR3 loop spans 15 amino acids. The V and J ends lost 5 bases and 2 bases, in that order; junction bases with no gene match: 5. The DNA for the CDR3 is TGTGCCAGCAGTTATGACAGGGGGCGCAACTATGGCTACACCTTC. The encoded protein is CASSYDRGRNYGYTF.

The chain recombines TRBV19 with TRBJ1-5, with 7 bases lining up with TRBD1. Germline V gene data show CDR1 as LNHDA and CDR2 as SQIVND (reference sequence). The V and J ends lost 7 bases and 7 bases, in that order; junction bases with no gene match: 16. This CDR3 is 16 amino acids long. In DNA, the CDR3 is TGTGCCAGTACCCGGTTGGGGCAGGGGGGATGGCAGCCCCAGCATTTT. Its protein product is CASTRLGQGGWQPQHF.

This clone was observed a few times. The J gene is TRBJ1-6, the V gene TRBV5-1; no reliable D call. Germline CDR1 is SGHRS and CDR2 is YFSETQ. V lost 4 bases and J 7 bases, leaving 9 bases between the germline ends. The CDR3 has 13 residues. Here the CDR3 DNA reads TGCGCCAGCAGCCCTGATGCAAATTCACCCCTCCACTTT. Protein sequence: CASSPDANSPLHF.

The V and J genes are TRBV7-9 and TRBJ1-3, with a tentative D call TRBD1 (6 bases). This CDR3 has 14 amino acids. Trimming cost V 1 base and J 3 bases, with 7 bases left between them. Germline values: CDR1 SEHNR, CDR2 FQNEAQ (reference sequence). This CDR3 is CASSLGTVGNTIYF. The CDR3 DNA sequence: TGTGCCAGCAGCTTAGGGACAGTTGGAAACACCATATATTTT. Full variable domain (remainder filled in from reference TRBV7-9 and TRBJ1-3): DTGVSQNPRHKITKRGQNVTFRCDPISEHNRLYWYRQTLGQGPEFLTYFQNEAQLEKSRLLSDRFSAERPKGSFSTLEIQRTEQGDSAMYLCASSLGTVGNTIYFGEGSWLTVV.

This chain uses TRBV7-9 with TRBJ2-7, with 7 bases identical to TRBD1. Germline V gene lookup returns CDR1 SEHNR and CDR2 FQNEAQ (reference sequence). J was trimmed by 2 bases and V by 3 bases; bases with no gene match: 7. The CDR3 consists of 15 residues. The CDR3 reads CASSFLTGSPYEQYF. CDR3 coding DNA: TGTGCCAGCAGCTTCTTGACAGGGAGCCCCTACGAGCAGTACTTC.

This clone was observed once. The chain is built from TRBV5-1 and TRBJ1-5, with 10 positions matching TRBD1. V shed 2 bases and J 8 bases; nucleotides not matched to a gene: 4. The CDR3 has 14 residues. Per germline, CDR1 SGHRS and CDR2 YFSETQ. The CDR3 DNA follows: TGCGCCAGCAGCTTAGGACAGGGGGGAGAGCCCCAGCATTTT. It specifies CASSLGQGGEPQHF.

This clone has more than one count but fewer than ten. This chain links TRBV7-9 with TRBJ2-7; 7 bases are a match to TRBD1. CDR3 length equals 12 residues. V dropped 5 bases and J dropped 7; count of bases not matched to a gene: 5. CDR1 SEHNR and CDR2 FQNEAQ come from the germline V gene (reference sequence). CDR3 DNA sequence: TGTGCCAGCAGCGAACTGACAGGGGAGCAGTACTTC. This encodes CASSELTGEQYF.